The 7 T cell receptor beta chains given below trace back to one sample, sequenced in a study of blood T cells in healthy people across ages. With a J-beta primer mix and a sample-barcoded 5' primer, a second PCR ran roughly 6 to 12 cycles. MiXCR was run by TCRdb on the 5' RACE reads, yielding one entry per CDR3 protein. Altogether fewer than 2,000,000 distinct CDR3 sequences are present, about 35% being singletons, with the ten largest covering 10% to 12%. Specimen: blood. These receptors all stem from a young woman in good health.

V gene TRBV6-6 combines with J gene TRBJ2-7; perhaps TRBD1 as D (5 bases). The CDR3 loop spans 15 amino acids. The V gene lost 2 bases and the J gene lost 0 bases, with 11 bases spanning the gap. Germline values: CDR1 MNHNY, CDR2 SVGAGI (reference sequence). The CDR3 is CASSYIQGFSYEQYF. In DNA, the CDR3 is TGTGCCAGCAGTTACATTCAGGGATTCTCCTACGAGCAGTACTTC.

This chain connects TRBV11-2 to TRBJ2-7; no clear D gene. The CDR3 loop spans 11 amino acids. V gave up 1 base and J gave up 8 bases, with 6 bases separating them. From germline, CDR1 is SGHAT and CDR2 FQNNGV. CDR3 sequence reads: CASSLVYKQYF. The DNA for the CDR3 is TGTGCCAGCAGCTTAGTGTACAAGCAGTACTTC.

This clonotype has just a few counts. V is TRBV5-1 and J is TRBJ2-5; a possible D gene is TRBD2 (6 bases). The CDR3 length is 14 residues. CDR1 is SGHRS and CDR2 is YFSETQ in the germline V gene. Trimming took off 4 bases at V and 5 bases at J, with 15 bases between the two ends. DNA for the CDR3: TGCGCCAGCAGCCCGGAGGGGTACAGTGAGACCCAGTACTTC. Translated, it gives CASSPEGYSETQYF.

Only a few counts were recorded for this clonotype. The rearrangement uses TRBV4-2 and TRBJ1-1, with D tentatively TRBD1 (6 bases). This CDR3 has 16 residues. V was trimmed by 1 base and J by 0 bases, leaving 12 bases between them. Germline loops: CDR1 LGHNA, CDR2 YNFKEQ. The CDR3 loop reads CASSQGRGAMNTEAFF. CDR3 coding DNA: TGTGCCAGCAGCCAAGGGAGGGGGGCCATGAACACTGAAGCTTTCTTT.

CDR3 amino acids: CASSQRTGDEQYF. DNA for the CDR3: TGTGCCAGCAGCCAACGGACCGGGGATGAGCAGTACTTC. The V gene is TRBV7-9, the J gene TRBJ2-5; D is perhaps TRBD2 (5 bases). V gave up 5 bases and J gave up 11 bases, with 18 bases separating them. Germline CDR1 and CDR2: SEHNR and FQNEAQ (reference sequence). The CDR3 has 13 residues.

This rearrangement joins TRBV7-3 to TRBJ1-5, with TRBD1 matching over 9 bases. Germline V gene data show CDR1 as SGHTA and CDR2 as FQGTGA. The trim removed 5 bases at V and 6 bases at J, leaving 5 bases unmatched. The CDR3 runs 14 residues. DNA for the CDR3: TGTGCCAGCAGCACCGGGACAGGGCTTCAGCCCCAGCATTTT. It is translated as CASSTGTGLQPQHF.

This chain uses TRBV18 with TRBJ2-7, with D possibly TRBD2 on 6 matching bases. The ends were cut back, 6 bases at V and 9 bases at J, with 15 bases in the middle. CDR3 length: 12 residues. Germline CDR1 KGHSH, CDR2 LQKENI. The CDR3 DNA is TGTGCCAGCTCGATCGCCGGGACTTTGCAGTACTTC. This encodes CASSIAGTLQYF.